This T cell receptor (beta chain) stems from a study of blood T cell repertoires in COVID-19. The germline V and J ends were trimmed by 5 bases and 6 bases, with 9 bases remaining between them. Germline V CDR1 and CDR2: SGHNT, YENEEA. The CDR3 has 12 residues. As concerns this clone: This same CDR3 is encoded by further DNA sequences in the sample.

In the study's own analysis: Reference gene primer amplification gave nucleated cell count estimates. Sequencing used immunoSEQ multiplex PCR; TCRdb keeps in-frame clones, though not all of them. V and J calls and clone size are those listed in that table; D and trimming were worked out from the DNA. The table records under 300,000 clones, approximately 84% of them present only once. The participants were between about 18 and 89 years old and came from fewer than 25 US areas. The receptor comes from a woman between 45 and 60 years old who had been exposed to COVID-19. This chain uses TRBV11-3 with TRBJ2-3; TRBD2 might be the D (5 bases). Sequencing input: PBMCs or T cells enriched from blood (not recorded which). The CDR3 region has the DNA TGTGCCAGCAGCCCCCGGGGTGATACGCAGTATTTT. It yields the protein CASSPRGDTQYF.